What follows are 14 T cell receptor beta chains derived from one specimen sequenced in a study of T-cell reconstitution after alpha-beta-depleted transplantation in children (dated by TCRdb to about 2016). Library construction relied on PCR. The instrument was an Illumina HiSeq 2500. TCR library preparation used molecular barcoding, with unique molecular identifiers applied to normalize quantification of the TCRbeta repertoire. TCRdb reprocessing: public reads trimmed at Q25 with fastp, clones called with MiXCR, in-frame beta chains kept. Each record represents a unique CDR3 protein, reported with the most common genes and DNA among its rows. The sample records approximately 500,000 distinct CDR3 sequences, roughly a tenth of which are singletons. In total, the top ten clones hold around 2% of the sample. The treatment or condition label here, explained by the study, means: allogeneic hematopoietic cell transplantation with graft depleted of TCRalphabeta T cells and CD19 B cells.

This specimen was PBMCs, taken before TCRalphabeta/CD19-depleted stem cell transplant. The receptors were sampled from a child aged 2 to 10 with inherited bone marrow failure, due to receive a stem cell transplant.

This clonotype came up many times. The chain uses TRBV21-1 and TRBJ1-6; the D call of TRBD1 is as the table states it, not checked on the DNA. TRBV21-1 is shown as a pseudogene. The CDR3 totals 16 residues. The chain's CDR3 is CASSKTRDPRPSPLHF. In nucleotides, the CDR3 is TGTGCCAGCAGCAAGACCCGGGACCCACGACCTTCACCCCTCCACTTT.

This clonotype showed up many times. V usage is TRBV6-5 and J usage is TRBJ2-1, with D hard to call. V was cut by 4 bases and J by 0 bases, with 10 bases left in between. The CDR3 contains 15 residues. Germline CDR1 MNHEY, CDR2 SVGAGI. The CDR3 region has the DNA TGTGCCAGCAGTTCCGACACAAACTCCTACAATGAGCAGTTCTTC. Protein product: CASSSDTNSYNEQFF.

This clonotype was recorded at least ten times. The chain couples TRBV4-2 to TRBJ2-7; a possible D gene is TRBD2 (5 bases). The germline CDR1 and CDR2 sequences are LGHNA and YNFKEQ. CDR3 length: 15 amino acids. The V end lost 1 base, the J end lost 0 bases, and 10 bases lay between the germline ends. The CDR3 protein is CASSQGLRASYEQYF. The CDR3 DNA reads as TGTGCCAGCAGCCAAGGTCTGCGGGCCTCCTACGAGCAGTACTTC.

This clonotype was seen many times. The chain has TRBV19 and TRBJ2-7; possibly TRBD2 for D (6 bases). Per germline, CDR1 LNHDA and CDR2 SQIVND (reference sequence). The CDR3 contains 15 residues. V lost 5 bases and J lost 2, with 16 bases in between. The CDR3 DNA sequence: TGTGCCAGTAGTCGGGTAGGTAGCGGAGCCTACGAGCAGTACTTC. Its protein product is CASSRVGSGAYEQYF.

This clonotype has a count of ten or more. The genes are TRBV4-2 and TRBJ2-4; 8 nucleotides agree with TRBD1. Germline V gives CDR1 LGHNA, CDR2 YNFKEQ. V lost 4 bases to trimming and J lost 3 bases; unmatched junction nucleotides: 17. The CDR3 is made up of 19 amino acids. CDR3 DNA: TGTGCCAGCAGCCCCCCCACCGGGACAGGTTCTAGGGGCAAAAACATTCAGTACTTC. Translating it yields CASSPPTGTGSRGKNIQYF.

In its sample, this clonotype was seen many times. The chain carries TRBV20-1 and TRBJ2-7, with a weak D call TRBD2 (6 bases). Deletions cut 5 bases from V and 5 bases from J, with 13 bases between. CDR1 is DFQATT and CDR2 is SNEGSKA in the germline V gene (reference sequence). The CDR3 runs to 12 residues. Here the CDR3 DNA reads TGCAGTGCTCGGGGGTTTGGGGACGAGCAGTACTTC. It is translated as CSARGFGDEQYF.

This clonotype was counted ten times or more. The chain is built from TRBV7-2 and TRBJ2-7; possibly TRBD1 or TRBD2 for D (5 bases each). V was clipped by 5 bases and J by 6 bases, with 26 bases between them. The CDR3 has 17 residues. CDR1 is SGHTA, CDR2 FQGNSA, per germline. CDR3 loop: CASSLAKSGTEVVEQYF. The DNA for the CDR3 is TGTGCCAGCAGCCTGGCAAAGTCCGGGACGGAGGTAGTCGAGCAGTACTTC.

This clonotype has a count of ten or more. The chain employs TRBV4-1 and TRBJ1-3, with TRBD1 as a possible D gene (6 bases). Germline V gives CDR1 MGHRA, CDR2 YSYEKL. This CDR3 has 15 amino acids. Trimming took 1 base from V and 2 from J, leaving 9 bases between them. In DNA form, the CDR3 reads TGCGCCAGCAGCCAAGTACCAGGGGCTGGAAACACCATATATTTT. This translates into CASSQVPGAGNTIYF.

There are many counts of this clonotype. The CDR3 DNA is TGTGCCAGCTCATCGTCCCAGTCCGAGCAGTACTTC. It encodes CASSSSQSEQYF. The V call is TRBV18, the J call TRBJ2-7; D is ambiguous. CDR3 length equals 12 residues. V dropped 5 bases and J dropped 6 bases, with 11 bases sitting between them. Germline V gene data show CDR1 as KGHSH and CDR2 as LQKENI.

The chain employs TRBV12-3 or TRBV12-4 and TRBJ2-7; a weak D match, TRBD2 (5 bases). The V and J ends lost 6 bases and 0 bases respectively, with 15 bases between them. This CDR3 comprises 15 residues. The CDR3 loop is CASSRRYGFSYEQYF. Written as DNA, the CDR3 is TGTGCCAGCAGCCGGAGGTACGGGTTCTCCTACGAGCAGTACTTC.

The J gene is TRBJ2-3, the V gene TRBV7-9, with D perhaps matching TRBD1 or TRBD2 (6 bases each). V lost 5 bases, J lost 3 bases, and 15 bases lay in between. The germline V gene encodes CDR1 SEHNR and CDR2 FQNEAQ (reference sequence). CDR3 size: 15 residues. CDR3 protein: CASSHGGRITDTQYF. CDR3 bases: TGTGCCAGCAGCCACGGGGGCAGGATAACAGATACGCAGTATTTT.

This clonotype was counted only a few times. The chain recombines TRBV29-1 with TRBJ2-7; 9 nucleotides agree with TRBD1. The CDR3 has 16 amino acids. With 1 base clipped from V and 2 bases from J, the junction kept 9 bases outside the gene matches. Germline loops: CDR1 SQVTM, CDR2 ANQGSEA. CDR3 region: CSVEATGTGKPYEQYF. The CDR3 DNA is TGCAGCGTTGAAGCCACCGGGACAGGGAAACCCTACGAGCAGTACTTC.

About this clonotype itself: This may be a read error, as it is one base from a much larger clone. V usage is TRBV20-1 and J usage is TRBJ2-1; D call uncertain. CDR1 DFQATT and CDR2 SNEGSKA come from the germline V gene (reference sequence). The CDR3 consists of 12 residues. CDR3 sequence: CSAKSSYNEHFF. CDR3 bases: TGCAGTGCTAAAAGCTCCTACAATGAGCATTTCTTC.

This clonotype was seen a few times. The V gene is TRBV5-4, the J gene TRBJ1-1; D unclear. Looked up from germline, CDR1 is SGHNT and CDR2 is YYREEE (reference sequence). The CDR3 totals 14 residues. The V and J ends lost 4 bases and 1 base respectively, with 11 bases between them. CDR3 nucleotide sequence: TGTGCCAGCAGCCCCGATGGAGGGAACACTGAAGCTTTCTTT. It yields the protein CASSPDGGNTEAFF. Using reference TRBV5-4 and TRBJ1-1 for the parts outside the CDR3, the full variable domain is ETGVTQSPTHLIKTRGQQVTLRCSSQSGHNTVSWYQQALGQGPQFIFQYYREEENGRGNFPPRFSGLQFPNYSSELNVNALELDDSALYLCASSPDGGNTEAFFGQGTRLTVV.